This T cell receptor (beta chain) was sequenced for a study of cytomegalovirus exposure and HLA in healthy donors. The PCR employed 60 Vbeta primers together with 13 Jbeta primers. Clones were sequenced by immunoSEQ multiplex PCR, and TCRdb holds only the in-frame ones, with some missing. The sample includes around 190,000 clones, approximately 90% of them seen just once. The sample was PBMCs. This receptor was identified in a boy aged 2-9 years in good health and CMV-seronegative.

The CDR3 reads CASILLAGGTGELFF. For the CDR3, the DNA is TGTGCCAGTATATTACTAGCGGGAGGAACGGGGGAGCTGTTTTTT. The chain employs TRBV19 and TRBJ2-2, with 12 bases lining up with TRBD2. Germline CDR1 reads LNHDA; CDR2 reads SQIVND (reference sequence). This CDR3 comprises 15 residues. V lost 7 bases to trimming and J lost 8 bases; unmatched junction nucleotides: 8.